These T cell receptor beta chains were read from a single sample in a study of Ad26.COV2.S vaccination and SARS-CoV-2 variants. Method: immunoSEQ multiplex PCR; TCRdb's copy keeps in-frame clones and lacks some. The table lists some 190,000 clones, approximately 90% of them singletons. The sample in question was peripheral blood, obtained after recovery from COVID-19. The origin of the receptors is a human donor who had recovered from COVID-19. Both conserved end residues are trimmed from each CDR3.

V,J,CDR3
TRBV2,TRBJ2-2,ASSEVVSNTGELF
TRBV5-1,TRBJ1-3,ASSIFTGSGNTIY
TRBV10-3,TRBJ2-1,AISESGYEQF
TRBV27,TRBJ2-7,ASSPGTSGNEQY
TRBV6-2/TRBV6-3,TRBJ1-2,ASSYPEGAAYGYT
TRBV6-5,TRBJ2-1,ASIPGQGWGEQF
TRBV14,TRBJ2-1,ASSRRGHNEQF
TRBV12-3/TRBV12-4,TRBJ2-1,ASSLGGEQF
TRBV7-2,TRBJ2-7,ASSLKTSGRAFDEQY
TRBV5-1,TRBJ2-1,ASSYSSQSYEQF
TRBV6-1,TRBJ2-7,ASSVAGAEPTYEQY
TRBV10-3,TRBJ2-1,AISAGGQIYNEQF
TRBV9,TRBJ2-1,ASSPRQGALAGGPGNEQF
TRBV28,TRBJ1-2,ASSLKDWDALT
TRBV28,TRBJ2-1,ASSTQVALAGDYNEQF
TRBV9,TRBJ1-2,ASSVDPTGSSGYT
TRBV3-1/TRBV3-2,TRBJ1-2,ASSQVQRGYT
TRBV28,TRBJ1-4,ASTRIQGANEKLF
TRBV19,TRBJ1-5,ASSIVNQPQH
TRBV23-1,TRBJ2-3,ASSQSRPRGNTQY
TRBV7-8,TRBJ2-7,ASSPGLAGGSGPYEQY
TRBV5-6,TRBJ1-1,ASSHGQGARTEAF
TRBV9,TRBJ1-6,ASSARQGKNTPLH
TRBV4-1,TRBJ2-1,ASSRRLAGGPGAVDEQF